The rows below give T cell receptor beta chains drawn from one sample of a study of cytomegalovirus exposure and HLA in healthy donors. Assay: immunoSEQ multiplex PCR; the TCRdb copy retains only in-frame clones and omits some. The sample has 130,000 or so clones; about 77% are singletons. The sequencing sample was made of PBMCs. The receptors stem from a man over 45 in good health and CMV-seronegative. Both conserved end residues are part of each CDR3. The D gene is left open where the match is weak. The size field is filled for only some rows; it gives once, few, many or a size class.

clone_size	d_call	v_call	j_call	cdr3_length	cdr3_aa	cdr3_nt
NA	NA	TRBV20-1	TRBJ1-4	10	CSASGQKLFF	TGCAGTGCTAGTGGGCAGAAACTGTTTTTT
NA	NA	TRBV19	TRBJ2-3	14	CASSPGRNTDTQYF	TGTGCCAGTAGTCCCGGGAGAAACACAGATACGCAGTATTTT
NA	TRBD2	TRBV19	TRBJ2-1	15	CASSSLAGVYNEQFF	TGTGCCAGTAGTAGCCTAGCGGGAGTTTACAATGAGCAGTTCTTC
NA	TRBD1	TRBV18	TRBJ1-5	12	CASRDSDQPQHF	TGTGCCAGTCGGGACAGTGATCAGCCCCAGCATTTT
few	TRBD1	TRBV19	TRBJ1-1	13	CASSEDRDTEAFF	TGTGCCAGTAGTGAAGACAGGGATACTGAAGCTTTCTTT
NA	NA	TRBV14	TRBJ2-1	15	CASSQGGPAYNEQFF	TGTGCCAGCAGCCAAGGCGGGCCGGCATACAATGAGCAGTTCTTC
NA	NA	TRBV7-3	TRBJ2-2	14	CASSLTGSTGELFF	TGTGCCAGCAGCTTAACGGGCAGCACCGGGGAGCTGTTTTTT
NA	TRBD1	TRBV4-1	TRBJ2-7	16	CASSQRSGDRALEQYF	TGCGCCAGCAGCCAGAGGAGCGGGGACAGGGCTCTCGAGCAGTACTTC
NA	TRBD2	TRBV28	TRBJ2-7	16	CASSLNHLAGLYEQYF	TGTGCCAGCAGTTTAAACCACTTAGCGGGGCTCTACGAGCAGTACTTC
NA	TRBD1	TRBV9	TRBJ1-6	15	CASSARQGIGSPLHF	TGTGCCAGCAGCGCCCGACAGGGGATAGGATCACCCCTCCACTTT
NA	TRBD1	TRBV7-3	TRBJ2-1	14	CASSSQGALGEQFF	TGTGCCAGCAGCTCCCAGGGGGCTTTAGGTGAGCAGTTCTTC
NA	NA	TRBV30	TRBJ2-3	13	CAWRVFATDTQYF	TGTGCCTGGAGGGTCTTTGCGACAGATACGCAGTATTTT
NA	TRBD1	TRBV5-6	TRBJ2-2	16	CASSPGTGGYSGELFF	TGTGCCAGCAGCCCCGGGACAGGGGGCTATTCCGGGGAGCTGTTTTTT
NA	NA	TRBV14	TRBJ1-1	16	CASSQGLGNMNTEAFF	TGTGCCAGCAGCCAAGGGCTGGGCAATATGAACACTGAAGCTTTCTTT
few	NA	TRBV19	TRBJ1-4	12	CASSSQVEKLFF	TGTGCCAGTAGTTCACAGGTTGAAAAACTGTTTTTT
NA	TRBD2	TRBV6-6	TRBJ2-5	13	CATTGGRGETQYF	TGTGCCACCACCGGAGGGAGGGGAGAGACCCAGTACTTC
few	NA	TRBV5-1	TRBJ2-3	14	CASSPGLTTDTQYF	TGCGCCAGCAGCCCGGGACTCACCACAGATACGCAGTATTTT
NA	NA	TRBV6-1	TRBJ1-4	16	CASSEIGEATNEKLFF	TGTGCCAGCAGTGAAATCGGAGAGGCAACTAATGAAAAACTGTTTTTT
NA	TRBD1	TRBV5-1	TRBJ1-5	13	CASSPTGLQPQHF	TGCGCCAGCAGCCCGACAGGGCTGCAGCCCCAGCATTTT
NA	NA	TRBV11-2	TRBJ1-2	14	CASSTRGVFYGYTF	TGTGCCAGCAGCACCCGGGGGGTCTTCTATGGCTACACCTTC
once	TRBD2	TRBV11-2	TRBJ2-7	16	CASSPVRGGTPPEQYF	TGTGCCAGCAGTCCAGTAAGGGGAGGGACCCCTCCTGAGCAGTACTTC
NA	NA	TRBV15	TRBJ1-1	13	CATSRPTSAEAFF	TGTGCCACCAGCAGACCTACTTCCGCTGAAGCTTTCTTT
few	NA	TRBV27	TRBJ1-2	15	CASRVKGALAGGYTF	TGTGCCAGCAGAGTAAAGGGAGCCCTGGCTGGTGGCTACACCTTC
NA	NA	TRBV7-2	TRBJ1-3	14	CASHLGSSGNTIYF	TGTGCCAGCCACTTAGGGAGCTCTGGAAACACCATATATTTT
NA	NA	TRBV5-8	TRBJ1-5	16	CASSSDTAPGNQPQHF	TGTGCCAGCAGCTCGGACACGGCTCCAGGCAATCAGCCCCAGCATTTT
once	TRBD1	TRBV7-9	TRBJ1-2	14	CASSGTGANYGYTF	TGTGCCAGCAGCGGGACAGGGGCTAACTATGGCTACACCTTC
NA	TRBD1	TRBV18	TRBJ2-7	14	CASSLYRGDYEQYF	TGTGCCAGCTCGCTATACAGGGGCGACTACGAGCAGTACTTC
once	TRBD2	TRBV30	TRBJ2-5	15	CAVPGLAGEGETQYF	TGTGCCGTTCCGGGACTAGCGGGAGAGGGGGAGACCCAGTACTTC
NA	TRBD1	TRBV9	TRBJ2-3	18	CASSTGTARGASTDTQYF	TGTGCCAGCAGCACAGGGACAGCCCGAGGGGCCAGCACAGATACGCAGTATTTT
NA	TRBD2	TRBV5-1	TRBJ2-5	15	CASSPTGTRDETQYF	TGCGCCAGCAGCCCAACCGGGACTAGAGACGAGACCCAGTACTTC
once	TRBD1	TRBV7-2	TRBJ2-7	12	CASSLDRGEQYF	TGTGCCAGCAGCCTAGACAGGGGAGAGCAGTACTTC
once	TRBD1	TRBV28	TRBJ2-7	11	CAIRTGREQYF	TGTGCCATCCGGACAGGGCGCGAGCAGTACTTC
NA	TRBD2	TRBV9	TRBJ2-5	16	CASSVDSGRNQETQYF	TGTGCCAGCAGCGTAGACAGCGGGAGGAACCAAGAGACCCAGTACTTC
NA	TRBD2	TRBV4-2	TRBJ2-7	15	CASSQEGGRAGEQYF	TGTGCCAGCAGCCAAGAGGGCGGGAGGGCGGGCGAGCAGTACTTC
NA	TRBD2	TRBV9	TRBJ2-1	17	CASSASALAVSYNEQFF	TGTGCCAGCAGCGCAAGCGCACTAGCGGTATCCTACAATGAGCAGTTCTTC
NA	TRBD1	TRBV4-3	TRBJ2-2	15	CASSQGDRETGELFF	TGCGCCAGCAGCCAAGGCGACAGGGAGACCGGGGAGCTGTTTTTT
NA	TRBD1	TRBV30	TRBJ1-2	16	CAWSANRGGSNYGYTF	TGTGCCTGGAGTGCGAACAGGGGGGGGAGTAACTATGGCTACACCTTC
NA	TRBD2	TRBV28	TRBJ2-1	16	CASSLVASGYNNEQFF	TGTGCCAGCAGTTTGGTTGCTAGCGGGTACAACAATGAGCAGTTCTTC
few	NA	TRBV27	TRBJ2-3	13	CASSLFREVTQYF	TGTGCCAGCAGTTTATTTCGGGAAGTAACGCAGTATTTT
NA	TRBD1	TRBV28	TRBJ1-2	13	CASSLQAGGGYTF	TGTGCCAGCAGTTTACAGGCAGGGGGCGGCTACACCTTC
once	NA	TRBV2	TRBJ1-5	13	CASSEDGGQPQHF	TGTGCCAGCAGTGAAGATGGAGGCCAGCCCCAGCATTTT
NA	NA	TRBV18	TRBJ2-1	17	CASSPPDAGGSYNEQFF	TGTGCCAGCTCACCACCGGACGCTGGAGGCTCCTACAATGAGCAGTTCTTC
NA	NA	TRBV7-2	TRBJ2-2	14	CASSLAGNTGELFF	TGTGCCAGCAGCTTAGCCGGGAACACCGGGGAGCTGTTTTTT
few	NA	TRBV28	TRBJ2-3	13	CASSDSSQDTQYF	TGTGCCAGCAGCGACAGTTCTCAGGATACGCAGTATTTT
NA	TRBD2	TRBV7-3	TRBJ2-5	18	CASSRMGLAGGRSETQYF	TGTGCCAGCAGCCGGATGGGACTAGCGGGAGGAAGGTCGGAGACCCAGTACTTC
many	NA	TRBV6-1	TRBJ1-5	13	CASSEGGHQPQHF	TGTGCCAGCAGTGAGGGGGGGCATCAGCCCCAGCATTTT
NA	NA	TRBV19	TRBJ1-1	13	CASSTGGRVEAFF	TGTGCCAGTAGTACTGGGGGCAGGGTAGAAGCTTTCTTT
once	TRBD1	TRBV28	TRBJ2-1	16	CASSPSGQGSYNEQFF	TGTGCCAGCAGTCCCTCCGGACAGGGCTCCTACAATGAGCAGTTCTTC
NA	NA	TRBV19	TRBJ1-4	17	CASSTSGTPEGGEKLFF	TGTGCCAGTAGTACCTCCGGGACACCCGAAGGGGGTGAAAAACTGTTTTTT
once	NA	TRBV6-1	TRBJ2-3	13	CASSEVISGTQYF	TGTGCCAGCAGTGAAGTTATTTCTGGCACGCAGTATTTT
NA	NA	TRBV5-6	TRBJ2-7	14	CASSLGGDTYEQYF	TGTGCCAGCAGCTTGGGAGGAGATACCTACGAGCAGTACTTC
NA	TRBD1	TRBV5-6	TRBJ1-1	13	CASSLEGATGAFF	TGTGCCAGCAGCTTGGAGGGGGCGACGGGAGCTTTCTTT
NA	NA	TRBV28	TRBJ2-5	12	CASSLLRETQYF	TGTGCCAGCAGTTTGCTTAGAGAGACCCAGTACTTC
NA	NA	TRBV28	TRBJ2-7	15	CASRTGDFSSYEQYF	TGTGCCAGCCGCACCGGCGACTTCAGCTCCTACGAGCAGTACTTC
NA	TRBD1	TRBV29-1	TRBJ1-1	15	CSVWGRAGGFTEAFF	TGCAGCGTTTGGGGCCGGGCAGGGGGGTTTACTGAAGCTTTCTTT